This T cell receptor beta chain is from a study of blood T cell repertoires in COVID-19. Methods used by the authors: The assay estimated nucleated cells by amplifying reference gene primers. Using immunoSEQ multiplex PCR, the repertoire was profiled, and TCRdb retains in-frame clones only, with some absent. V, J and clone size are taken as reported in that table, and D and trimming were inferred from the DNA itself. The sample contains some 73,000 clones, approximately 86% of which appear only once. This CDR3 comprises 15 residues. Deletions cut 5 bases from V and 5 bases from J, with 15 bases between. Germline values: CDR1 SGHTA, CDR2 FQGTGA.

The specimen sequenced was peripheral blood. This clonotype was sampled from a man older than 75 with COVID-19, enrolled during active disease. This chain uses TRBV7-3 with TRBJ2-2; D is unresolved. The chain's CDR3 is CASSPFSPGTGELFF. The CDR3 coding sequence is TGTGCCAGCAGCCCATTTTCACCCGGGACCGGGGAGCTGTTTTTT.